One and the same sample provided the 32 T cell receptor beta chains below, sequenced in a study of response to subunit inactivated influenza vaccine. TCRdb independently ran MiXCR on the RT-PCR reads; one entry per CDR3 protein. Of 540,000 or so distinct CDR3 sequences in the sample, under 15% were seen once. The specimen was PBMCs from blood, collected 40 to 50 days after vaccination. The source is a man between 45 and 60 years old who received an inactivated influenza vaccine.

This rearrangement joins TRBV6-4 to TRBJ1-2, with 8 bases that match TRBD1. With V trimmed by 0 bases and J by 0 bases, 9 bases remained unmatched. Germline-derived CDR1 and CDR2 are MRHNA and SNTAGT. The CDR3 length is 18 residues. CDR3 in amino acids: CASSDSYRGATSNYGYTF. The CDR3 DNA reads TGTGCCAGCAGTGACTCGTACAGGGGGGCGACTTCTAACTATGGCTACACCTTC.

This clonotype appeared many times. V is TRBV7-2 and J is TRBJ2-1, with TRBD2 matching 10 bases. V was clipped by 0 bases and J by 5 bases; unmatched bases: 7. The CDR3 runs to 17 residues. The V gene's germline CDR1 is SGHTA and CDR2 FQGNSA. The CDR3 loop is CASSLASLAGAHNEQFF. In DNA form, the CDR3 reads TGTGCCAGCAGCTTAGCGTCTCTAGCGGGGGCTCACAATGAGCAGTTCTTC.

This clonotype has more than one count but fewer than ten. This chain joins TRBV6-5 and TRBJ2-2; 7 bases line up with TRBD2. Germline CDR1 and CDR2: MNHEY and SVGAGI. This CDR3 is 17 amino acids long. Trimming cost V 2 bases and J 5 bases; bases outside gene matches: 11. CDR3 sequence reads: CASSYGGRGVITGELFF. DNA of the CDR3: TGTGCCAGCAGTTACGGGGGTCGGGGGGTAATAACCGGGGAGCTGTTTTTT.

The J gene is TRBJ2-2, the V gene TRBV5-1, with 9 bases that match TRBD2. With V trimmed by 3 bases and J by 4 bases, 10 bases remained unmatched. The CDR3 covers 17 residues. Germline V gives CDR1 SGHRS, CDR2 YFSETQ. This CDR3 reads CASSSAGTSRLTGELFF. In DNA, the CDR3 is TGCGCCAGCAGCTCAGCCGGGACTAGCAGACTCACCGGGGAGCTGTTTTTT.

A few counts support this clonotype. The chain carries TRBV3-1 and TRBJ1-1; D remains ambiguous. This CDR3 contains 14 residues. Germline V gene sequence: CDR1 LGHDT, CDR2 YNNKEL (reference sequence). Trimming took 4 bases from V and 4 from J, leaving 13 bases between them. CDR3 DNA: TGTGCCAGCAGCCTGGGATTGTCGGGCACTGAAGCTTTCTTT. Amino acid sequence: CASSLGLSGTEAFF.

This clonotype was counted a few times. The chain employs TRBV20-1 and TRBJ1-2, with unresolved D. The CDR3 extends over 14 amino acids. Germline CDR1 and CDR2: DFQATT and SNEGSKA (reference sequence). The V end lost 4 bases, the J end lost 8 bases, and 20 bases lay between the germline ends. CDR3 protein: CSATPSMDLRGYTF. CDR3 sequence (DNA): TGCAGTGCTACTCCGTCGATGGATTTGCGGGGCTACACCTTC.

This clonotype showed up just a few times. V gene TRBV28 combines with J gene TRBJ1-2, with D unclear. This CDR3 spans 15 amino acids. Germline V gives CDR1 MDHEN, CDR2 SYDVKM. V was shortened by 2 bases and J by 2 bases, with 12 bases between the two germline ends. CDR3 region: CASSLVFGTNYGYTF. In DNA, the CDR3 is TGTGCCAGCAGTTTAGTCTTCGGCACAAACTATGGCTACACCTTC.

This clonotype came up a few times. CDR3 loop: CASSYGSGRVQETQYF. CDR3 coding DNA: TGTGCCAGCAGTTACGGTAGCGGGAGGGTACAAGAGACCCAGTACTTC. The chain couples TRBV6-5 to TRBJ2-5; 11 nucleotides match TRBD2. Germline V gives CDR1 MNHEY, CDR2 SVGAGI. This CDR3 is 16 amino acids long. Trimming cost V 2 bases and J 2 bases; bases outside gene matches: 4.

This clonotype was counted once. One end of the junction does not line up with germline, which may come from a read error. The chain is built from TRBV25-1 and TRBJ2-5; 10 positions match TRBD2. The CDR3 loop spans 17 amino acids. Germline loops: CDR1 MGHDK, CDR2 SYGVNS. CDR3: CASSESVSGRRGETQCF. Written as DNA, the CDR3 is TGTGCCAGCAGTGAATCGGTTAGCGGGAGGCGCGGGGAGACCCAGTGCTTC.

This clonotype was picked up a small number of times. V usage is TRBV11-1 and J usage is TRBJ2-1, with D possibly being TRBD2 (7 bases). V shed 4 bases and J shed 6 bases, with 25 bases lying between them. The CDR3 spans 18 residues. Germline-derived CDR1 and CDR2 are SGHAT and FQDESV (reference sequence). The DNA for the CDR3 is TGTGCCAGCAGCTCTGGCGGGGGCGGACGTAGGGGGGTCAATGAGCAGTTCTTC. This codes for CASSSGGGGRRGVNEQFF. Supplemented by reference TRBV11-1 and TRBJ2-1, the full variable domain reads EAEVAQSPRYKITEKSQAVAFWCDPISGHATLYWYRQILGQGPELLVQFQDESVVDDSQLPKDRFSAERLKGVDSTLKIQPAELGDSAMYLCASSSGGGGRRGVNEQFFGPGTRLTVL.

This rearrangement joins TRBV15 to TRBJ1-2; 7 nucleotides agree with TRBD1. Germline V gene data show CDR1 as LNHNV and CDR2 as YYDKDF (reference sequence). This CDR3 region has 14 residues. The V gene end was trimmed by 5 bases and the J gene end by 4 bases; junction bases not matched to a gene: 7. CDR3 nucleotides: TGTGCCACCAGCGGATTCGGGACAGTCTATGGCTACACCTTC. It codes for CATSGFGTVYGYTF.

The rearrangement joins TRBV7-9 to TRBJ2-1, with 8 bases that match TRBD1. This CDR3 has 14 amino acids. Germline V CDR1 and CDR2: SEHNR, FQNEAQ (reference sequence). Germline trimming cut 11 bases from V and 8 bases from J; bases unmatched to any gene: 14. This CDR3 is CALQQGQEYDEQFF. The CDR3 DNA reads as TGTGCCCTCCAACAGGGACAGGAGTATGATGAGCAGTTCTTC. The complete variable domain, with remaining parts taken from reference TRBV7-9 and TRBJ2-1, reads DTGVSQNPRHKITKRGQNVTFRCDPISEHNRLYWYRQTLGQGPEFLTYFQNEAQLEKSRLLSDRFSAERPKGSFSTLEIQRTEQGDSAMYLCALQQGQEYDEQFFGPGTRLTVL.

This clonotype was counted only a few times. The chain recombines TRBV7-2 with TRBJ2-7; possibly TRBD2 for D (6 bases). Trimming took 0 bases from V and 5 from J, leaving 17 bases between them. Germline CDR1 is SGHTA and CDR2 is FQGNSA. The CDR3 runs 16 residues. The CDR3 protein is CASSLASSRGGNEQYF. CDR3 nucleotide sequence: TGTGCCAGCAGCTTAGCGTCGTCTCGGGGAGGCAACGAGCAGTACTTC.

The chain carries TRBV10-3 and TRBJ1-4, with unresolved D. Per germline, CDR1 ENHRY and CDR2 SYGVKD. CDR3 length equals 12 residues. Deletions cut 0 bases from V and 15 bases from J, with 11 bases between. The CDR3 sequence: CAISESAGRLFF. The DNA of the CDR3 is TGTGCCATCAGTGAGTCAGCGGGGAGATTGTTTTTT.

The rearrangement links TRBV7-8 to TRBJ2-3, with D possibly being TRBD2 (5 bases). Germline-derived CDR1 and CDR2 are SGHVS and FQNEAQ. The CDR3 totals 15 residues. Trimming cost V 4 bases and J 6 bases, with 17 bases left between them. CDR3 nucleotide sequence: TGTGCCAGCAGCTCCCTGGCGGGTTTGAGTGATACGCAGTATTTT. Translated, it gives CASSSLAGLSDTQYF.

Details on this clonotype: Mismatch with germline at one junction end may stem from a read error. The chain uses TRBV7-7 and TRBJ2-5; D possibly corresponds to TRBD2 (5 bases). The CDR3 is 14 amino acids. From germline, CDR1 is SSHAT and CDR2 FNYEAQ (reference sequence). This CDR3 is CASSLEGRSETQYF. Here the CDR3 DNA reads TGTGCTAGCAGCTTAGAGGGAAGGTCGGAGACCCAGTACTTC. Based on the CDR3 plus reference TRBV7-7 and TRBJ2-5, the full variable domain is GAGVSQSPRYKVTKRGQDVTLRCDPISSHATLYWYQQALGQGPEFLTYFNYEAQPDKSGLPSDRFSAERPEGSISTLTIQRTEQRDSAMYRCASSLEGRSETQYFGPGTRLLVL.

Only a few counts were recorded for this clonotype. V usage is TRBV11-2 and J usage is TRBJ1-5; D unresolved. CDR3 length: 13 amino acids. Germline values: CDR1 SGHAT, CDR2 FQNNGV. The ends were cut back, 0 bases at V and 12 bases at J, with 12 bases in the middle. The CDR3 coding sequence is TGTGCCAGCAGCTTAGACCGGGATTTCATCCAGCATTTT. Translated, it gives CASSLDRDFIQHF.

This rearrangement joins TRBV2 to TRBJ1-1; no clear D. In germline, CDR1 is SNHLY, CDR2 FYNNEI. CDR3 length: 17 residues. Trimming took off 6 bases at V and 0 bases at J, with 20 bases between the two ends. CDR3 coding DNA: TGTGCCAGCAGGCAGGCGCAGAGAAACCCTATGAACACTGAAGCTTTCTTT. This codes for CASRQAQRNPMNTEAFF.

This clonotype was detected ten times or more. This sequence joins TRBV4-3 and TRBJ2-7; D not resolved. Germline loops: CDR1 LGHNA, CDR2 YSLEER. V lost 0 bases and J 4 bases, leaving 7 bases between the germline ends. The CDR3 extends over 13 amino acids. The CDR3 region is CASSQDHSYEQYF. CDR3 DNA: TGCGCCAGCAGCCAAGATCATTCGTACGAGCAGTACTTC.

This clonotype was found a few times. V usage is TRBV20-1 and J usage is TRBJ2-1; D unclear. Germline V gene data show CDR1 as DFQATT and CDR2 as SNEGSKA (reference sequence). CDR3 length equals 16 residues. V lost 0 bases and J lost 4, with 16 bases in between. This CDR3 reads CSARDSVRNIYNEQFF. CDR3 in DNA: TGCAGTGCTAGAGATTCGGTCCGAAATATTTACAATGAGCAGTTCTTC.

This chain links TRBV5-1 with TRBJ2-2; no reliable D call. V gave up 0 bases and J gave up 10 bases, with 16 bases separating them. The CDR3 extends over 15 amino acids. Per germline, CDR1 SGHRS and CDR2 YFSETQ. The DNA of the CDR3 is TGCGCCAGCAGCTTGGCCCACACGACCGCCCTGGAGCTGTTTTTT. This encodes CASSLAHTTALELFF.

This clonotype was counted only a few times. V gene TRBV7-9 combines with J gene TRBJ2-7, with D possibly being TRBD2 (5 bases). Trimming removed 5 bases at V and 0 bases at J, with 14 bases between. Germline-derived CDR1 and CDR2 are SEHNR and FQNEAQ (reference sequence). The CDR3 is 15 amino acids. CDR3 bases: TGTGCCAGCAGCCCAGCGGACGGCCCCTCCTACGAGCAGTACTTC. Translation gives CASSPADGPSYEQYF.

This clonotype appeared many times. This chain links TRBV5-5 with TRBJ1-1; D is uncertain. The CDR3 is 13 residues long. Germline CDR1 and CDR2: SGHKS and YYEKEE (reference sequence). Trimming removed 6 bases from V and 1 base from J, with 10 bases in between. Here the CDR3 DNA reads TGTGCCAGCAACTCCGCAGGGAACACTGAAGCTTTCTTT. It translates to CASNSAGNTEAFF. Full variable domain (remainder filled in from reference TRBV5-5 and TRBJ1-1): DAGVTQSPTHLIKTRGQQVTLRCSPISGHKSVSWYQQVLGQGPQFIFQYYEKEERGRGNFPDRFSARQFPNYSSELNVNALLLGDSALYLCASNSAGNTEAFFGQGTRLTVV.

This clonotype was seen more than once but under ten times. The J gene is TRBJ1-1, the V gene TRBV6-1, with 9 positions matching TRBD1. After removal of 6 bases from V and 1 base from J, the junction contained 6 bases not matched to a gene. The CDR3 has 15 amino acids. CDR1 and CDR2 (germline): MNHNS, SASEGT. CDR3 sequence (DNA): TGTGCCAGCAGATTTTGGGACAGGGAGAACACTGAAGCTTTCTTT. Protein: CASRFWDRENTEAFF.

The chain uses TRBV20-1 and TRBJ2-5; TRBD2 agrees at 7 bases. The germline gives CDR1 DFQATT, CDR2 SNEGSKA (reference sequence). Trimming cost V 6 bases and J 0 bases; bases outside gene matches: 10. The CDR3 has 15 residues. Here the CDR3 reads CSAPRDGRYQETQYF. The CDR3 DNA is TGCAGTGCACCCCGGGACGGGAGGTACCAAGAGACCCAGTACTTC.

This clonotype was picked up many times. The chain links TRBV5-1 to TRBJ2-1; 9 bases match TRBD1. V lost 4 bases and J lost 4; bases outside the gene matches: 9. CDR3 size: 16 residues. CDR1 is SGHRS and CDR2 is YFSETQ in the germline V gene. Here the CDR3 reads CASSLGQGRRYNEQFF. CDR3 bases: TGCGCCAGCAGCCTGGGACAGGGTCGCCGTTACAATGAGCAGTTCTTC.

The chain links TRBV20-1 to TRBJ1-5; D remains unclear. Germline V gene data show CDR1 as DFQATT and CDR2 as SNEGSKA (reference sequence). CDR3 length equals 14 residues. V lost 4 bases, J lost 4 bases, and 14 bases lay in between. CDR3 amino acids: CSATLPLRNQPQHF. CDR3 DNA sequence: TGCAGTGCTACCCTGCCCCTTCGGAATCAGCCCCAGCATTTT.

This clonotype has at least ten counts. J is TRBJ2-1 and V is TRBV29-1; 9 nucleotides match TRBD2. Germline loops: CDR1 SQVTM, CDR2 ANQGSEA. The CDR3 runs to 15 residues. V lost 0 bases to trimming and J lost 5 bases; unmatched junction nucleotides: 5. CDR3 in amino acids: CSVEDRLAGHNEQFF. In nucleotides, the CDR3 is TGCAGCGTTGAAGATCGGCTAGCGGGACACAATGAGCAGTTCTTC.

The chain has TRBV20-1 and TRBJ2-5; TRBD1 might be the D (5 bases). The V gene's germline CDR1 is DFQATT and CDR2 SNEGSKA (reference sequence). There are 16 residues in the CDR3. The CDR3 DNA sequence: TGCAGGAATCCCCCGCCAGGGCCTGAAGTCAGAGAGACCCAGTACTTC. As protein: CRNPPPGPEVRETQYF.

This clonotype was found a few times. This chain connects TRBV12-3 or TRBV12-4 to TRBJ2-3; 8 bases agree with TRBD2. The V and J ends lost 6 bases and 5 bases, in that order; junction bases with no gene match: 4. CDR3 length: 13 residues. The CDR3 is CASSGLAEDTQYF. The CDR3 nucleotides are TGTGCCAGCAGCGGACTAGCAGAAGATACGCAGTATTTT.

CDR3 bases: TGTGCCAGCAGCTTAGCGCCCTATTTGGCTGATACGCAGTATTTT. Translated: CASSLAPYLADTQYF. The chain carries TRBV7-9 and TRBJ2-3, with D unresolved. CDR1 SEHNR and CDR2 FQNEAQ come from the germline V gene (reference sequence). This CDR3 comprises 15 residues. Trimming cost V 0 bases and J 6 bases, with 13 bases left between them.

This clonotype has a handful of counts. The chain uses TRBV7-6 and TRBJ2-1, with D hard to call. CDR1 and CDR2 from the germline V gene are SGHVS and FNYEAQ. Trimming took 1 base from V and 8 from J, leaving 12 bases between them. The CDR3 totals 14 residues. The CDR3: CASSLDSILDEQFF. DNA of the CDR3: TGTGCCAGCAGCTTAGACTCGATTCTGGATGAGCAGTTCTTC.